What follows is one T cell receptor beta chain and its context. Generated by immunoSEQ multiplex PCR, the TCRdb table keeps only in-frame clones and is missing some. The sample has roughly 100,000 clones, around 93% seen once. V was pared by 6 bases and J by 4 bases, with 7 bases of the junction left unmatched. The germline V gene has CDR1 MNHNS and CDR2 SASEGT. The CDR3 contains 15 residues. The data derive from a study of T cell changes during pregnancy in multiple sclerosis. This clonotype was obtained from a female donor with multiple sclerosis, enrolled in a pregnancy study. The sample in question was peripheral blood, obtained after pregnancy. The chain combines TRBV6-1 with TRBJ1-5; 9 nucleotides match TRBD1. The CDR3 loop is CASRTGTGKNQPQHF. As DNA, the CDR3 is TGTGCCAGCAGAACCGGGACAGGGAAAAATCAGCCCCAGCATTTT.